Shown below are 14 T cell receptor beta chains from a single sample sequenced in a study of beta chain features in type 1 diabetes. Which antigens these TCRs recognize remains unknown. The authors reverse transcribed all of the isolated RNA, so sequencing captured expressed TCRB transcripts. Some clones are missing from TCRdb's copy, which holds only in-frame ones; the method was immunoSEQ multiplex PCR. Of hundreds of thousands of clones in the sample, about a tenth were seen once. Study findings and constraints: Within each of all four CD4+ subsets, Type 1 diabetes patients had TCRB CDR3s that were moderately but significantly shorter.

Material for sequencing was central memory CD4+ T cells from blood. The receptors stem from a man in his thirties or forties with type 1 diabetes.

This clone was seen many times. The chain couples TRBV7-9 to TRBJ1-1, with 7 positions matching TRBD1. Germline CDR1 SEHNR, CDR2 FQNEAQ (reference sequence). Trimming removed 5 bases from V and 11 bases from J; junction bases left unmatched: 8. The CDR3 has 12 amino acids. CDR3 region: CASSTTTGLAFF. CDR3 bases: TGTGCCAGCAGCACCACGACAGGGCTGGCTTTCTTT. The variable domain in full, with the rest retrieved from reference TRBV7-9 and TRBJ1-1, is DTGVSQNPRHKITKRGQNVTFRCDPISEHNRLYWYRQTLGQGPEFLTYFQNEAQLEKSRLLSDRFSAERPKGSFSTLEIQRTEQGDSAMYLCASSTTTGLAFFGQGTRLTVV.

The chain is built from TRBV7-2 and TRBJ2-2; 9 positions match TRBD2. Germline V gene data show CDR1 as SGHTA and CDR2 as FQGNSA. The CDR3 extends over 19 amino acids. V lost 2 bases, J lost 1 base, and 11 bases stayed unmatched. CDR3 sequence reads: CASSLRASGVGLNTGELFF. The CDR3 DNA reads TGTGCCAGCAGCTTAAGGGCTAGCGGGGTAGGATTGAACACCGGGGAGCTGTTTTTT.

This clone was counted many times. This chain uses TRBV15 with TRBJ1-6; D is uncertain. V was trimmed by 0 bases and J by 14 bases, leaving 17 bases between them. There are 15 residues in the CDR3. Germline V gene data show CDR1 as LNHNV and CDR2 as YYDKDF (reference sequence). CDR3 region: CATSRDRSVNPTLHF. CDR3 DNA sequence: TGTGCCACCAGCAGAGATCGCAGCGTAAATCCCACCCTCCACTTT.

This clone has a handful of counts. Only one base separates this from a far larger clonotype, so it likely reflects a read error. The chain links TRBV7-9 to TRBJ2-4; the match to TRBD2 covers 15 bases. The length of the CDR3 is 18 residues. J lost 5 bases, V lost 5 bases, and 10 bases had no gene match. The germline gives CDR1 SEHNR, CDR2 FQNEAQ (reference sequence). The CDR3 loop reads CASSALWTSGGAQNIQYF. For the CDR3, the DNA is TGTGCCAGCAGCGCGCTTTGGACTAGCGGGGGGGCTCAAAACATTCAGTACTTC. Drawing the rest from reference TRBV7-9 and TRBJ2-4, the complete variable domain is DTGVSQNPRHKITKRGQNVTFRCDPISEHNRLYWYRQTLGQGPEFLTYFQNEAQLEKSRLLSDRFSAERPKGSFSTLEIQRTEQGDSAMYLCASSALWTSGGAQNIQYFGAGTRLSVL.

The chain uses TRBV7-9 and TRBJ2-1; D might be TRBD1 (6 bases). Trimming cost V 5 bases and J 7 bases, with 9 bases left between them. The CDR3 is made up of 12 amino acids. Per germline, CDR1 SEHNR and CDR2 FQNEAQ (reference sequence). CDR3 amino acids: CASSRTDNEQFF. The CDR3 DNA sequence: TGTGCCAGCAGCAGGACAGATAATGAGCAGTTCTTC.

This clone has ten or more counts. The chain joins TRBV5-1 to TRBJ2-5; 9 bases fit TRBD1. CDR1 and CDR2 from the germline V gene are SGHRS and YFSETQ. The length of the CDR3 is 15 residues. The junction had 6 bases not matched to a gene; V was cut back by 2 bases and J by 4 bases. The CDR3 sequence: CASSFTGGGGETQYF. CDR3 sequence (DNA): TGCGCCAGCAGCTTTACAGGGGGCGGAGGAGAGACCCAGTACTTC.

This clone has a handful of counts. The chain couples TRBV28 to TRBJ2-5; D not resolved. The CDR3 is made up of 15 amino acids. From germline, CDR1 is MDHEN and CDR2 SYDVKM. V lost 6 bases to trimming and J lost 1 base, with 15 bases between them. DNA of the CDR3: TGTGCCAGCAGCCCGCTCGGACCATCCCAAGAGACCCAGTACTTC. It encodes CASSPLGPSQETQYF. The full variable domain, rest sourced from reference TRBV28 and TRBJ2-5, is DVKVTQSSRYLVKRTGEKVFLECVQDMDHENMFWYRQDPGLGLRLIYFSYDVKMKEKGDIPEGYSVSREKKERFSLILESASTNQTSMYLCASSPLGPSQETQYFGPGTRLLVL.

This clone was counted only a few times. V and J are TRBV28 and TRBJ1-2; 8 bases agree with TRBD1. The length of the CDR3 is 14 residues. V lost 6 bases to trimming and J lost 2 bases; unmatched junction nucleotides: 5. CDR1 is MDHEN, CDR2 SYDVKM, per germline. CDR3 amino acids: CASSPGTGNYGYTF. CDR3 nucleotides: TGTGCCAGCAGCCCTGGGACAGGAAACTATGGCTACACCTTC.

The rearrangement joins TRBV7-9 to TRBJ1-2; 8 nucleotides align to TRBD1. The germline V gene encodes CDR1 SEHNR and CDR2 FQNEAQ (reference sequence). V trimming: 3 bases; J trimming: 6 bases; junction bases outside the gene matches: 3. CDR3 length equals 13 residues. The CDR3 reads CASSLGQVNGYTF. The CDR3 DNA reads TGTGCCAGCAGCTTGGGACAGGTCAATGGCTACACCTTC.

This clone appeared a few times. The rearrangement uses TRBV7-9 and TRBJ1-6; D ambiguous. V lost 4 bases and J lost 8, with 6 bases in between. Per germline, CDR1 SEHNR and CDR2 FQNEAQ (reference sequence). The CDR3 extends over 12 amino acids. Here the CDR3 reads CASSSADSPLHF. CDR3 bases: TGTGCCAGCAGCTCGGCCGATTCACCCCTCCACTTT.

This clone was seen a handful of times. This chain uses TRBV18 with TRBJ1-6; no clear D gene. CDR1 KGHSH and CDR2 LQKENI come from the germline V gene. The CDR3 runs 13 residues. The V end lost 4 bases, the J end lost 5 bases, and 6 bases lay between the germline ends. DNA for the CDR3: TGTGCCAGCTCACGCTCGAATAATTCACCCCTCCACTTT. Residues: CASSRSNNSPLHF.

This chain uses TRBV7-9 with TRBJ2-5, with D hard to call. V was cut by 1 base and J by 4 bases, with 4 bases left in between. Per germline, CDR1 SEHNR and CDR2 FQNEAQ (reference sequence). The CDR3 loop spans 12 amino acids. CDR3 sequence reads: CASSLVSETQYF. For the CDR3, the DNA is TGTGCCAGCAGCTTAGTTTCAGAGACCCAGTACTTC.

This clone was recorded a few times. V and J are TRBV29-1 and TRBJ2-3; D remains unclear. The V gene lost 5 bases and the J gene lost 0 bases, with 12 bases spanning the gap. The CDR3 totals 14 residues. Germline loops: CDR1 SQVTM, CDR2 ANQGSEA. CDR3 protein: CSVLTPSSTDTQYF. CDR3 DNA: TGCAGCGTTTTGACACCCTCTAGCACAGATACGCAGTATTTT.

Written as DNA, the CDR3 is TGCAGCGTTGATCTGACAGGGTACGGTGAAAAACTGTTTTTT. Residues: CSVDLTGYGEKLFF. The chain has TRBV29-1 and TRBJ1-4; 7 nucleotides agree with TRBD1. Germline V gives CDR1 SQVTM, CDR2 ANQGSEA. J lost 7 bases, V lost 3 bases, and 8 bases had no gene match. This CDR3 spans 14 amino acids.